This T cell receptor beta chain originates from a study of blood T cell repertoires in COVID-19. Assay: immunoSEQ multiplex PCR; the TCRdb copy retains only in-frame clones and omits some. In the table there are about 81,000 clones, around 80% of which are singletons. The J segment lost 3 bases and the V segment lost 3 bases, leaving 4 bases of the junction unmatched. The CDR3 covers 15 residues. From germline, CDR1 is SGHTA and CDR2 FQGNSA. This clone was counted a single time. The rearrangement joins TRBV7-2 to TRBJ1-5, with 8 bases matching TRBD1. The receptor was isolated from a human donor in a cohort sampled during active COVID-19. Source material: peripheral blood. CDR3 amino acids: CASSFKGQVNQPQHF. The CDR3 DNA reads TGTGCCAGCAGCTTTAAGGGACAGGTCAATCAGCCCCAGCATTTT.